What follows is one T cell receptor beta chain and its context. Its matching antigen is unknown. The sample is drawn from a study of cytomegalovirus exposure and HLA in healthy donors. The CDR3 is 14 residues long. Germline assignment: CDR1 SNHLY and CDR2 FYNNEI. With 3 bases removed from V and 4 bases from J, the gap between germline ends came to 12 bases. Produced via immunoSEQ multiplex PCR; TCRdb's table is partial and in-frame only. The repertoire holds fewer than 150,000 clones, with about 80% as singletons. Findings and limits, study-wide: Most TCR sequences were uncommon, yet certain public TCRs appeared in many donors.

The TCR was taken from a man aged 25 to 40 in good health and CMV-seropositive. The chain uses TRBV2 and TRBJ1-2; D ambiguous. Sequencing was performed on PBMCs. In DNA, the CDR3 is TGTGCCAGCAGTGATTATTCAGGAATCTATGGCTACACCTTC. It is translated as CASSDYSGIYGYTF.